This T cell receptor beta chain was documented in a study of blood T cell repertoires in COVID-19. In the study overall: From the United States, Italy and Spain came samples of acute and convalescent COVID-19. T cells, B-cell-depleted T cells, or PBMCs supplied cDNA or gDNA.

The table lists this clone with a few counts. Source study methods: Estimates of nucleated cell counts were drawn from the amplification of reference gene primers. Profiled with immunoSEQ multiplex PCR; TCRdb holds only in-frame clones, not every one. Clonal size and the V and J genes are those of that table, whereas D and trimming came from the DNA. The sample lists 250,000 or so clones, 84% seen once, with 4.2% in the top ten. V gave up 3 bases and J gave up 4 bases; unmatched junction bases: 12. The V gene's germline CDR1 is DFQATT and CDR2 SNEGSKA (reference sequence). There are 17 residues in the CDR3.

The chain has TRBV20-1 and TRBJ2-1; TRBD2 aligns across 10 bases. The sequence came from a man aged 55 to 70 with acute or convalescent COVID-19. Sequencing input: peripheral blood. The CDR3 sequence is CSASEEDSGRPYNEQFF. The CDR3 region has the DNA TGCAGTGCTAGTGAAGAGGATAGCGGGAGGCCGTACAATGAGCAGTTCTTC.